This T cell receptor (beta chain) is drawn from a study of radiotherapy plus CTLA-4 blockade in lung cancer. About the study: The study recorded objective responses in about 20% of patients and disease control in 25% to 35%. Broader study findings: Tumor-derived TCR clones expanded in blood after radiotherapy plus ipilimumab. Interferon-beta, together with early blood T cell clone dynamics, reportedly best predicted response.

The assay was immunoSEQ multiplex PCR, and TCRdb's table has in-frame clones only and misses some. Of 60,000 to 75,000 clones listed, approximately 76% are singletons. Details on this clone: The antigen is not known.

Between the trimmed V and J ends, which lost 4 bases and 0 bases, there was a span of 9 bases. This CDR3 region has 14 residues. CDR1 is SGHRS and CDR2 is YFSETQ in the germline V gene. People whose metastatic non-small-cell lung cancer was chemo-refractory got focal radiation along with CTLA-4 blockade by ipilimumab. Material: peripheral blood, obtained from a patient treated with radiotherapy plus ipilimumab. The receptor was derived from a human donor with non-small cell lung cancer whose response to radiotherapy plus ipilimumab could not be evaluated. Some clones in this sample may be carry-over from other donors' samples. This chain uses TRBV5-1 with TRBJ2-3; tentative D call: TRBD1 (6 bases). The CDR3 region has the DNA TGCGCCAGCAGCCGAGGACAGAGCACAGATACGCAGTATTTT. It is translated as CASSRGQSTDTQYF.